Below are 12 T cell receptor beta chains sequenced from a single sample in a study of blood T cell repertoires in COVID-19. Sequencing used immunoSEQ multiplex PCR; TCRdb keeps in-frame clones, though not all of them. The table records about 130,000 clones, 70% to 85% of them present only once. The sequenced material came from peripheral blood. The receptors shown here come from a woman in her forties or fifties with acute or convalescent COVID-19.

This chain joins TRBV2 and TRBJ1-2, with 7 bases lining up with TRBD1. Per the germline V gene, CDR1 is SNHLY and CDR2 is FYNNEI. The CDR3 sequence is 13 residues long. After removal of 7 bases from V and 6 bases from J, the junction contained 8 bases not matched to a gene. The CDR3 DNA reads as TGTGCCAGCACCAGACGAGGACAGGATGGCTACACCTTC. It encodes CASTRRGQDGYTF.

V is TRBV3-1 (or the pseudogene TRBV3-2) and J is TRBJ1-4; TRBD1 matches at 7 bases. The germline CDR1 and CDR2 sequences are LGHDT and YNNKEL (reference sequence). V shed 6 bases, J shed 5 bases, and the junction held 6 bases outside the gene matches. The CDR3 is made up of 14 amino acids. The CDR3 reads CASSSTGKNEKLFF. The CDR3 coding sequence is TGTGCCAGCAGTTCGACAGGGAAGAATGAAAAACTGTTTTTT.

The CDR3 bases are TGTGCCAGTACTGCGTCCAGGGTTCGTCAGCCCCAGCATTTT. Translation gives CASTASRVRQPQHF. V usage is TRBV19 and J usage is TRBJ1-5; maybe TRBD1 (5 bases). This CDR3 is 14 amino acids long. V lost 7 bases and J lost 6, with 16 bases in between. Germline CDR1 LNHDA, CDR2 SQIVND (reference sequence). Combining the CDR3 with reference TRBV19 and TRBJ1-5 gives the whole variable domain DGGITQSPKYLFRKEGQNVTLSCEQNLNHDAMYWYRQDPGQGLRLIYYSQIVNDFQKGDIAEGYSVSREKKESFPLTVTSAQKNPTAFYLCASTASRVRQPQHFGDGTRLSIL.

V gene TRBV9 combines with J gene TRBJ1-4, with 9 bases lining up with TRBD1. CDR1 and CDR2 (germline): SGDLS, YYNGEE. V gave up 4 bases and J gave up 8 bases; unmatched junction bases: 9. The CDR3 extends over 15 amino acids. CDR3 loop: CASSPRDRVREKLFF. The CDR3 DNA reads TGTGCCAGCAGCCCTCGGGACAGGGTGAGAGAAAAACTGTTTTTT.

The chain links TRBV4-1 to TRBJ1-5; D is unresolved. Germline values: CDR1 MGHRA, CDR2 YSYEKL. The length of the CDR3 is 15 residues. V gave up 0 bases and J gave up 5 bases, with 11 bases separating them. The CDR3 region is CASSQDIQLDQPQHF. In DNA form, the CDR3 reads TGCGCCAGCAGCCAAGATATCCAGTTGGATCAGCCCCAGCATTTT.

This clone occurred a few times. The chain employs TRBV7-8 and TRBJ2-7; TRBD2 matches 10 bases. CDR1 is SGHVS and CDR2 is FQNEAQ in the germline V gene. The CDR3 totals 14 residues. With 6 bases clipped from V and 4 bases from J, the junction kept 6 bases outside the gene matches. The CDR3 DNA reads as TGTGCCAGCAGTTCTCAGCGGGGGGGATACGAGCAGTACTTC. Its protein product is CASSSQRGGYEQYF.

This chain connects TRBV24-1 to TRBJ2-2, with 11 bases aligning to TRBD2. The CDR3 has 20 residues. The V gene's germline CDR1 is KGHDR and CDR2 SFDVKD. Trimming cost V 5 bases and J 1 base; bases outside gene matches: 14. In nucleotides, the CDR3 is TGTGCCACCAGTGGTCGGGACAGCGGGACTAGCGGATGGAACACCGGGGAGCTGTTTTTT. This sequence encodes CATSGRDSGTSGWNTGELFF.

The chain joins TRBV27 to TRBJ1-5; TRBD1 might be the D (5 bases). This CDR3 spans 15 amino acids. V was shortened by 6 bases and J by 3 bases, with 15 bases between the two germline ends. The V gene's germline CDR1 is MNHEY and CDR2 SMNVEV (reference sequence). CDR3 coding DNA: TGTGCCAGCAGATCGGCGGGACTTTTCAATCAGCCCCAGCATTTT. The encoded protein is CASRSAGLFNQPQHF.

This chain joins TRBV5-1 and TRBJ2-3; D call uncertain. CDR1 is SGHRS and CDR2 is YFSETQ in the germline V gene. V lost 3 bases to trimming and J lost 2 bases, with 10 bases between them. CDR3 length equals 14 residues. As DNA, the CDR3 is TGCGCCAGCAGCTCGAGCAGGTCCACAGATACGCAGTATTTT. Translated: CASSSSRSTDTQYF.

This clone was counted between two and nine times. V gene TRBV12-3 or TRBV12-4 combines with J gene TRBJ1-5; no firm D call. The germline V and J ends were trimmed by 7 bases and 3 bases, with 7 bases remaining between them. The CDR3 has 12 amino acids. CDR3 sequence: CASNNNNQPQHF. DNA for the CDR3: TGTGCCAGCAACAATAACAATCAGCCCCAGCATTTT.

The chain employs TRBV6-5 and TRBJ1-2; the D gene is possibly TRBD1 (6 bases). The V end lost 8 bases, the J end lost 8 bases, and 21 bases lay between the germline ends. Germline V lookup: CDR1 MNHEY, CDR2 SVGAGI. The CDR3 length is 14 residues. Written as DNA, the CDR3 is TGTGCCAGCGGGTCAGGGGAGGGTGGTAGAGGCTACACCTTC. This codes for CASGSGEGGRGYTF.

This sequence joins TRBV19 and TRBJ1-6, with 7 bases that match TRBD1. The germline CDR1 and CDR2 sequences are LNHDA and SQIVND (reference sequence). CDR3 length: 15 residues. The V and J ends lost 5 bases and 10 bases, in that order; junction bases with no gene match: 11. The CDR3 here is CASSPGTVLHSPLHF. In DNA, the CDR3 is TGTGCCAGTAGTCCCGGGACAGTACTTCACTCACCCCTCCACTTT.